Listed here is a single T cell receptor (beta chain). Its antigen is unknown. For pre-culture CD4+ samples, the target was approximately 220,000 T cell genomes. Sequenced by immunoSEQ multiplex PCR; TCRdb stores in-frame clones only, minus some. In the table there are roughly 110,000 clones, 80% to 95% of which are singletons. This specimen comes from a study of T cell repertoires and HLA-DP antigens. Study information: Alloreactive CD4+ T cells targeted HLA-DP on transduced HeLa. Average DNA input: about 200 ng for CD137+CD4+ sorts, roughly 1,100 ng pre-culture. Study-level points and caveats: Naive and memory CD4+ cells were analysed together, not apart.

V lost 1 base and J lost 4, with 7 bases in between. This CDR3 region has 13 residues. Germline assignment: CDR1 SEHNR and CDR2 FQNEAQ (reference sequence). The chain couples TRBV7-9 to TRBJ1-2; no firm D call. The sequence was obtained from a woman between 18 and 29 years old in good health and CMV-seronegative. The source material was CD4+ T cells from PBMCs. The CDR3 bases are TGTGCCAGCAGCTTAGGGATGCCCTATGGCTACACCTTC. The encoded protein is CASSLGMPYGYTF.